This TCR beta chain emerged from a study of T cells in Graves' hyperthyroidism and ophthalmopathy. This clonotype was found many times. The CDR3 regions of TCR beta were amplified from RNA transcripts. Initially, a first-round RT-PCR of the TCR CDR3 employed the HTBI primer set. TCRdb used MiXCR to reprocess the multiplex PCR reads, holding one entry per CDR3 protein. The table includes 350,000 to 400,000 distinct CDR3 sequences, about 14% detected once. The CDR3 has 14 residues. CDR1 is SQVTM, CDR2 ANQGSEA, per germline. V was cut by 0 bases and J by 0 bases, with 8 bases left in between. The chain is built from TRBV29-1 and TRBJ2-5; D not resolved. Specimen: blood. The receptor's source is a woman aged 60 to 75 with Graves' hyperthyroidism. CDR3 amino acids: CSVEDRQYQETQYF. CDR3 in DNA: TGCAGCGTTGAAGATCGTCAGTACCAAGAGACCCAGTACTTC.